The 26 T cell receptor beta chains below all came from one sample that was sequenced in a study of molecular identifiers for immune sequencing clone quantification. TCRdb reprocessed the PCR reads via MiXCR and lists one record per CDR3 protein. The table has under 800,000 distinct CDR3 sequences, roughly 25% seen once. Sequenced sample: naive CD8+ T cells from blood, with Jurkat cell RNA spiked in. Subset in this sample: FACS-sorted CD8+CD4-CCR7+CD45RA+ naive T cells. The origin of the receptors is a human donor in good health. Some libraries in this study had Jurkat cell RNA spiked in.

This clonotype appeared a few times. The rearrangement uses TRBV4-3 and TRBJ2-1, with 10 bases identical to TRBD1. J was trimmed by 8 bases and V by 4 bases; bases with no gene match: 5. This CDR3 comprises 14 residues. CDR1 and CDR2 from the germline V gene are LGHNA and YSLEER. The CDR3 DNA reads TGCGCCAGCAGCCCCGGGACAGGGGTCGATGAGCAGTTCTTC. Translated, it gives CASSPGTGVDEQFF.

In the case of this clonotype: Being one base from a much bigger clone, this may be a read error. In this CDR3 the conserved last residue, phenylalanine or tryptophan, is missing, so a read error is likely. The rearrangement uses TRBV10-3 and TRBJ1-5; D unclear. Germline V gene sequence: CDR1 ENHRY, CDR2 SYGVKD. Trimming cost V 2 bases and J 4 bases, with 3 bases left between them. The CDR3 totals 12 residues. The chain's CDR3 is CAISEGNQPQHY. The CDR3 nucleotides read TGTGCCATCAGTGAGGGAAATCAGCCCCAGCATTAT.

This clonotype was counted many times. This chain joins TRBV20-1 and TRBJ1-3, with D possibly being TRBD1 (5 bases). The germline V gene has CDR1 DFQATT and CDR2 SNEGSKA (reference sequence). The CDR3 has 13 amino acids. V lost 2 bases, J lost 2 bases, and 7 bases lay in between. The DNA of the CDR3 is TGCAGTGCTAGAACAGGTCCTGGAAACACCATATATTTT. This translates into CSARTGPGNTIYF.

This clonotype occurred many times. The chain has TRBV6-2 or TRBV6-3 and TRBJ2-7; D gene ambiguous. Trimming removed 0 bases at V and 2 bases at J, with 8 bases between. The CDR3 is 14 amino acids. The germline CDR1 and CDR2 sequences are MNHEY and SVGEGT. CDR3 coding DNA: TGTGCCAGCAGTTACTCGGACCCAGCCTACGAGCAGTACTTC. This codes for CASSYSDPAYEQYF.

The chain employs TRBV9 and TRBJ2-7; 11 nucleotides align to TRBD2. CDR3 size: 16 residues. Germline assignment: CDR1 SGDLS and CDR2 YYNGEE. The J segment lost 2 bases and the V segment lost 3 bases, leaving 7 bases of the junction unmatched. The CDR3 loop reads CASSGGTSGSPYEQYF. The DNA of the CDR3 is TGTGCCAGCAGCGGAGGGACTAGCGGTTCCCCCTACGAGCAGTACTTC.

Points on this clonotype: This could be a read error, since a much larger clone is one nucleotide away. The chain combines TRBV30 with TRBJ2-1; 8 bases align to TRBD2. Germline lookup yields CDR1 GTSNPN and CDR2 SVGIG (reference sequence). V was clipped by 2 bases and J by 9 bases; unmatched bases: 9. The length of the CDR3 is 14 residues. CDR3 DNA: TGTGCCTGGAGTAGAGGGACTAGTATAACTGAGCAGTTCTTC. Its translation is CAWSRGTSITEQFF.

The CDR3 DNA reads as TGTGCCAGTAGTTGGCTAGCGGGACTCGCAGATACGCAGTATTTT. This translates into CASSWLAGLADTQYF. V gene TRBV19 combines with J gene TRBJ2-3; 9 bases line up with TRBD2. The CDR3 is made up of 15 amino acids. With V trimmed by 5 bases and J by 4 bases, 7 bases remained unmatched. Germline values: CDR1 LNHDA, CDR2 SQIVND (reference sequence).

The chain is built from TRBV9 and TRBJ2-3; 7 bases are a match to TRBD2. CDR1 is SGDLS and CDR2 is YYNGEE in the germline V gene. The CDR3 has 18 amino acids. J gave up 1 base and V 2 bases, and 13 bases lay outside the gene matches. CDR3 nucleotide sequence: TGTGCCAGCAGCGTCGGGGCCGCGGGGGTGGCCGGCACAGATACGCAGTATTTT. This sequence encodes CASSVGAAGVAGTDTQYF.

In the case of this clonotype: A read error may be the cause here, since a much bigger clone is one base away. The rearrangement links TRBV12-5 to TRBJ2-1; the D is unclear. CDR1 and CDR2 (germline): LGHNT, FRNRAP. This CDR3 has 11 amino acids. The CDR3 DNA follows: TGTGCTAGTGGTTTGGGGCCTGAGCAGCTCTTC. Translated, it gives CASGLGPEQLF. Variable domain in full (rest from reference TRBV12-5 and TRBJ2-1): DARVTQTPRHKVTEMGQEVTMRCQPILGHNTVFWYRQTMMQGLELLAYFRNRAPLDDSGMPKDRFSAEMPDATLATLKIQPSEPRDSAVYFCASGLGPEQLFGPGTRLTVL.

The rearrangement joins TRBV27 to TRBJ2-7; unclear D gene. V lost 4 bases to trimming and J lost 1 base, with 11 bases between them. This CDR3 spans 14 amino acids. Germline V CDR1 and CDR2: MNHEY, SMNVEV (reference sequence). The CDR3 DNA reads TGTGCCAGCAGTTCGGAGAATCAGTCCTACGAGCAGTACTTC. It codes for CASSSENQSYEQYF.

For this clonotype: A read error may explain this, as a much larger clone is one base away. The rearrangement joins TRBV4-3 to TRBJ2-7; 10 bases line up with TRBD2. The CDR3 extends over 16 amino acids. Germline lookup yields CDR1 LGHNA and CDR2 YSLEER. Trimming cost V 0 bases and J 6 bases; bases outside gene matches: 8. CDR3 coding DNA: TGCGCCAGCAGCCAAGAAACCGGGACTAGCGTCTCCGAGCAGTACTTC. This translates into CASSQETGTSVSEQYF.

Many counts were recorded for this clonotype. CDR3 sequence reads: CASSLDWGTGINTEAFF. CDR3 nucleotides: TGTGCCAGCAGCTTGGACTGGGGGACAGGGATAAACACTGAAGCTTTCTTT. The chain combines TRBV5-6 with TRBJ1-1; TRBD1 matches at 9 bases. Germline V gene data show CDR1 as SGHDT and CDR2 as YYEEEE. Trimming cost V 0 bases and J 2 bases; bases outside gene matches: 8. The CDR3 length is 17 residues.

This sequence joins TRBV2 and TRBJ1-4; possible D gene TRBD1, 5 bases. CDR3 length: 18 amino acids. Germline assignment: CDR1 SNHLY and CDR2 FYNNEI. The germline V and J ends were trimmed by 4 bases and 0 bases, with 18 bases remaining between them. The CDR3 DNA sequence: TGTGCCAGCAGTGTTGGGGACCAGAAATTTGCAACTAATGAAAAACTGTTTTTT. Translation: CASSVGDQKFATNEKLFF.

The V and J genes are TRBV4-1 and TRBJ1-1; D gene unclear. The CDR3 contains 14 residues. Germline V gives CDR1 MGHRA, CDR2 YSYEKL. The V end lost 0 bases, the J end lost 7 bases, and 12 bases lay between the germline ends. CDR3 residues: CASSQDGRFREAFF. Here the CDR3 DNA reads TGCGCCAGCAGCCAAGATGGGAGGTTCCGTGAAGCTTTCTTT.

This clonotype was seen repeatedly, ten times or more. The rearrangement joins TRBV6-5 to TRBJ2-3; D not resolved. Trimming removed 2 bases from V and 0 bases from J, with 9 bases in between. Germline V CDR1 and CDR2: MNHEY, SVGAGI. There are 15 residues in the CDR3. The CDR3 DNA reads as TGTGCCAGCAGTTACATTCCCGCTAGCACAGATACGCAGTATTTT. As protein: CASSYIPASTDTQYF.

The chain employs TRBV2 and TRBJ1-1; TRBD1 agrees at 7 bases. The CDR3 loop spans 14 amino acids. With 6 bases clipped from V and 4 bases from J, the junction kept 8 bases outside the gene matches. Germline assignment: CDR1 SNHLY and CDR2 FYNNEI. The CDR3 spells CASRPGPGGTEAFF. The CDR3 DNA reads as TGTGCCAGCAGGCCAGGGCCAGGGGGCACTGAAGCTTTCTTT.

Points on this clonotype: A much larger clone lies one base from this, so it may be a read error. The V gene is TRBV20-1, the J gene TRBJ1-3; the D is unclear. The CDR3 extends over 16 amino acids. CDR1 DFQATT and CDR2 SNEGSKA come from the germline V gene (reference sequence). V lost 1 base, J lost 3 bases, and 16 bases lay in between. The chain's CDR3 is CSARALLSGGGNTIYF. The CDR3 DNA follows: TGCAGTGCTAGAGCTTTGTTATCGGGAGGTGGAAACACCATATATTTT.

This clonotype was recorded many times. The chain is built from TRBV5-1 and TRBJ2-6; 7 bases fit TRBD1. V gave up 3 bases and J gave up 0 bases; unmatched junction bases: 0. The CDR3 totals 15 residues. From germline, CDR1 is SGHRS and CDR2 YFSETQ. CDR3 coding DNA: TGCGCCAGCAGCTCAGGGGGCTCTGGGGCCAACGTCCTGACTTTC. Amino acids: CASSSGGSGANVLTF.

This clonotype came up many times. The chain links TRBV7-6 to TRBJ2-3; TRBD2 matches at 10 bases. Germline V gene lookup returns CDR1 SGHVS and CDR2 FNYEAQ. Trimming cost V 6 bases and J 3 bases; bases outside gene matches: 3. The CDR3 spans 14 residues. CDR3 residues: CASRSGLATDTQYF. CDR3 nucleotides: TGTGCCAGCAGGTCGGGACTAGCGACAGATACGCAGTATTTT.

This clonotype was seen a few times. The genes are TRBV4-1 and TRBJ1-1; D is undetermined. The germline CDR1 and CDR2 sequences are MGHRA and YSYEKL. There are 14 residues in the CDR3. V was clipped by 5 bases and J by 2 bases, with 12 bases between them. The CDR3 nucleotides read TGCGCCAGCAGCGGAGTGAAGGCTAACACTGAAGCTTTCTTT. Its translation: CASSGVKANTEAFF.

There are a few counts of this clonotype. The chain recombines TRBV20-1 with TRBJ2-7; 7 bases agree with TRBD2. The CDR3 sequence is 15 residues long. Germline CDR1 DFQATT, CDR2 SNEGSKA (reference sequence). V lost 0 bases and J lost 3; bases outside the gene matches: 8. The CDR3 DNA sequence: TGCAGTGCTAGAGAGTTTGCGGGAGTGAACTACGAGCAGTACTTC. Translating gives CSAREFAGVNYEQYF.

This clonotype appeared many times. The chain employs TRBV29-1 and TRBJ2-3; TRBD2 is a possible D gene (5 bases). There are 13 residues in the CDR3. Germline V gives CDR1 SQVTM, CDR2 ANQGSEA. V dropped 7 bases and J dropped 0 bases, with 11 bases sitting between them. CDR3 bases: TGCAGCGCCCCGGGGTCCAGCACAGATACGCAGTATTTT. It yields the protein CSAPGSSTDTQYF.

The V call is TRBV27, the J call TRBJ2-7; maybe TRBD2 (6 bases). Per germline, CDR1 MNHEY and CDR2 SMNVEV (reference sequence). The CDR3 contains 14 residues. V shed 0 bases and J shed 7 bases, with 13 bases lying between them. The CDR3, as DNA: TGTGCCAGCAGTTTATCGTCCCCAGGGACTGAGCAGTACTTC. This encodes CASSLSSPGTEQYF.

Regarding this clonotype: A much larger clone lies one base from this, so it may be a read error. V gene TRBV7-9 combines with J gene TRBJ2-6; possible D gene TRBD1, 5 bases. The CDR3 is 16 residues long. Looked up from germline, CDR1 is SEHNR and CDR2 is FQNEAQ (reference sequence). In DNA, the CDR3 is TGTGCCAGCAGCTTAAAGGGGTACTCTGGGGCCGACGTCCTGACTTTC. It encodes CASSLKGYSGADVLTF. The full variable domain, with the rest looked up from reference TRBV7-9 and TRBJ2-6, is DTGVSQNPRHKITKRGQNVTFRCDPISEHNRLYWYRQTLGQGPEFLTYFQNEAQLEKSRLLSDRFSAERPKGSFSTLEIQRTEQGDSAMYLCASSLKGYSGADVLTFGAGSRLTVL.

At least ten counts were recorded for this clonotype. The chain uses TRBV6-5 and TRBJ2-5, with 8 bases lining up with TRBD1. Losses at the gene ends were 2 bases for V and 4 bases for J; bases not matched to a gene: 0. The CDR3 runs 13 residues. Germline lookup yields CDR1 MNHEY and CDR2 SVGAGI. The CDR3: CASSYQGAETQYF. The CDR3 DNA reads TGTGCCAGCAGTTACCAGGGGGCAGAGACCCAGTACTTC.

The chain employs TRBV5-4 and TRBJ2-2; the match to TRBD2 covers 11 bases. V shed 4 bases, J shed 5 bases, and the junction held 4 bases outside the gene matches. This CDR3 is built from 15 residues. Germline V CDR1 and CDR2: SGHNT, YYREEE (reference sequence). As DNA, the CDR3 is TGTGCCAGCAGCCCACTAGCGGGAGCGACCGGGGAGCTGTTTTTT. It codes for CASSPLAGATGELFF. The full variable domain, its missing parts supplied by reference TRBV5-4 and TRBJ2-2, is ETGVTQSPTHLIKTRGQQVTLRCSSQSGHNTVSWYQQALGQGPQFIFQYYREEENGRGNFPPRFSGLQFPNYSSELNVNALELDDSALYLCASSPLAGATGELFFGEGSRLTVL.